A single sample is the source of the 5 T cell receptor beta chains below, sequenced in a study of regulatory T cells in long-lasting Graves disease. HTBI primers from iRepertoire and Arm-PCR of CDR3 regions yielded the TCR beta libraries. TCRdb used MiXCR to reprocess the multiplex PCR reads, holding one entry per CDR3 protein. The data contain more than 350,000 distinct CDR3 sequences, around 23% of them seen just once; the ten biggest clones take up over 11%. Time point noted: persistent/refractory GD, antithyroid drugs over 5 years with positive TRAb. Researchers made the TCR library from RNA that was extracted from PBMCs. Sequencing was performed on peripheral blood mononuclear cells (PBMCs), taken when the disease was refractory, from a patient treated with antithyroid drugs. The source of these receptors is a female donor with Graves disease.

There are a few counts of this clonotype. The V and J genes are TRBV28 and TRBJ1-1; TRBD1 is a possible D gene (5 bases). Deletions cut 6 bases from V and 0 bases from J, with 20 bases between. The length of the CDR3 is 17 residues. CDR1 and CDR2 from the germline V gene are MDHEN and SYDVKM. CDR3 loop: CASSLSPGSNMNTEAFF. In DNA form, the CDR3 reads TGTGCCAGCAGCCTATCCCCAGGGTCAAACATGAACACTGAAGCTTTCTTT.

The sample holds many counts of this clonotype. The rearrangement links TRBV6-5 to TRBJ2-2; no definite D call. Germline V CDR1 and CDR2: MNHEY, SVGAGI. This CDR3 is built from 14 residues. V lost 2 bases, J lost 6 bases, and 10 bases lay in between. The CDR3, as DNA: TGTGCCAGCAGTTACCACGGAACCCCCGGGGAGCTGTTTTTT. Its translation: CASSYHGTPGELFF.

This chain joins TRBV5-1 and TRBJ2-3; D is ambiguous. Trimming removed 4 bases at V and 3 bases at J, with 12 bases between. The CDR3 totals 14 residues. In germline, CDR1 is SGHRS, CDR2 YFSETQ. The CDR3 reads CASSPELGTDTQYF. The CDR3 bases are TGCGCCAGCAGCCCGGAACTCGGAACAGATACGCAGTATTTT.

The chain recombines TRBV12-3 or TRBV12-4 with TRBJ2-7; TRBD2 aligns across 10 bases. J gave up 4 bases and V 1 base, and 4 bases lay outside the gene matches. The CDR3 is 15 amino acids. The CDR3 sequence: CASSLVSSGSYEQYF. CDR3 sequence (DNA): TGTGCCAGCAGTTTAGTATCTAGCGGGAGTTACGAGCAGTACTTC.

This clonotype was picked up many times. The rearrangement links TRBV24-1 to TRBJ2-2; the match to TRBD1 covers 9 bases. Germline trimming cut 8 bases from V and 4 bases from J; bases unmatched to any gene: 4. This CDR3 region has 14 residues. The germline V gene has CDR1 KGHDR and CDR2 SFDVKD. The DNA for the CDR3 is TGTGCCACCATGGGGACAGGGCTCACCGGGGAGCTGTTTTTT. As protein: CATMGTGLTGELFF.